This T cell receptor (beta chain) was recorded in a study of shared clonotypes between healthy human individuals (dated by TCRdb to between 2020 and 2021). For context, the study as a whole: Two women and three men aged 18 to 49 years were included in the cohort. For each donor, CD4 naive and CD4 memory were each run on three plates, CD8 naive on two plates, and CD8 memory on one plate. The study deeply sequenced blood TCR repertoires of five healthy adults to estimate repertoire size and the extent of clonotype sharing between individuals. To increase sequencing depth and limit assay-specific biases, different laboratories used diverse techniques to prepare libraries and sequence TCR repertoires. Leukapheresis yielded between about 0.85 and 9 billion PBMCs per donor.

Trimming costs V 4 bases and J 2 bases, and their ends lie 9 bases apart. The CDR3 runs 14 residues from the cysteine to the phenylalanine. The sequence is cut down to CDR3 DNA, 42 bases in frame from base 1. CDR1 LNHDA and CDR2 SQIVND are derived from the germline V gene (reference sequence). This clone was counted only a few times. There is no known antigen for this receptor. Base qualities are not recorded, but no much larger clone differs from it by a single base. The full study reports these points: Incomplete sequencing was indicated by rarefaction of sorted-subset datasets, despite the large sequencing depth. Pairwise subsampling led to the expectation that sequencing depth would affect the degree of clonotype sharing among donors. Compared with non-shared clonotypes, clonotypes shared by all four sorted-subset donors had higher generation probabilities. Sharing across a few donors was observed for about 5% of naive CD4, under 4% of naive CD8, 2.3% of memory CD4, and around 0.4% of memory CD8 clonotypes. Sampling was restricted to blood, and TCR repertoires in tissue are likely to differ from TCR repertoires in blood. The small number of donors limited the genetic and exposure-history diversity represented. Larger estimated clonotype richness was generally found for naive subsets than for memory subsets.

Using the deep immunoSEQ assay, multiplex PCR amplified TCR CDR3 regions from genomic DNA. Extracted genomic DNA from each cell subset was spread evenly across all wells of several immunoSEQ 96-well plates, with each plate serving as a replicate. For sorted subsets, 150 to 250 ng of genomic DNA, equivalent to around 31,000 T cell genomes, went into each replicate PCR. Purified libraries were quantified with a Qubit 3.0 fluorometer, sized on a Bioanalyzer 2100, and re-quantified with the KAPA Library Quantification kit. Every immunoSEQ 96-well plate was sequenced on a separate single-read 150-cycle Illumina NextSeq 550 flow cell. In the paper's pipeline: The immunoSEQ output contained only junctional sequences without quality scores, so filtering could not match that applied to full-length reads. To assign V/J genes and CDR3, sequences were annotated using PyIR, a Python wrapper for IgBLAST v1.9, with IMGT germline references. Reads were filtered out if the reads had weak V/J assignments (E-value above 1e-6), no CDR3, stop codons, out-of-frame junctions, or ambiguous translated residues. V3J clonotypes were defined as sequences sharing an identical inferred V gene, J gene, and CDR3 amino acid sequence. Percentage overlap between repertoires was computed as shared unique clonotypes divided by the size of the smaller repertoire. Richness of each repertoire was evaluated using RTK rarefaction, the Chao1 estimator, and Recon v2.1 estimates of unobserved clonotypes. Generation probabilities were computed with OLGA for all TCRbeta clonotypes obtained by the gDNA method from four donors. TCRdb obtained this table from immuneACCESS and retained in-frame rearrangements with V and J assigned. These tables miss some clones; where compared with another copy, unresolved V genes account for less than half of the shortfall, and the remainder is unexplained. Clone size and the V and J calls come from that table; the DNA yielded D and trimming. The sample table records millions of clones; just over 90% of these occur just once. The ten top clones hold 0.14% of the sample.

Healthy HIV-negative adults with no recently reported acute infections or vaccinations were included as donors. Every donor was a Caucasian adult residing in Nashville, Tennessee, USA. CD4+ T cells were enriched by magnetic negative selection; naive cells were then positively selected on CD45RA, and the negative fraction formed the memory subset. Blood was obtained by leukapheresis, after which PBMCs were separated by Ficoll-Histopaque density gradient centrifugation and cryopreserved in liquid nitrogen vapor phase. Analytical flow cytometry was used to check the purity and quantity of every magnetically sorted T cell population. Genomic DNA was isolated from every sorted fraction and measured by UV absorbance on a Nanodrop 2000c.

The specimen sequenced was naive CD4+ T cells sorted from blood. The cell subset or site label for this specimen denotes: CD45RA+ positively selected. The clonotype comes from a man younger than 35 in good health. The chain was built from TRBV19 and TRBJ1-5; TRBD1 might be the D gene, on 6 matching bases. The DNA sequence follows: TGTGCCAGTAGTACCTGGACAGGCAATCAGCCCCAGCATTTT. Translation gives CASSTWTGNQPQHF.